Presented here are 29 T cell receptor beta chains from one specimen sequenced in a study of CD8 T cells in ankylosing spondylitis. Findings of the study overall: Blood from ankylosing spondylitis patients appeared to carry a characteristic roughly eight-variant TCR beta motif.

No antigens are known for them. Via MiXCR, TCRdb re-called the 5' RACE reads, giving one row per CDR3 protein. The sample includes about 540,000 distinct CDR3 sequences, about 13% seen only once; the top ten take about 6.8%. Sequencing input: blood, either unsorted or a sorted T cell fraction (not recorded which). These receptors all come from a male donor with ankylosing spondylitis.

In this sample, this clonotype turned up a few times. The genes are TRBV27 and TRBJ2-2; 10 nucleotides match TRBD2. CDR3 length equals 16 residues. The junction had 13 bases not matched to a gene; V was cut back by 6 bases and J by 9 bases. Per the germline V gene, CDR1 is MNHEY and CDR2 is SMNVEV (reference sequence). CDR3 amino acids: CASRRLSGRASWELFF. The DNA for the CDR3 is TGTGCCAGCAGACGTCTGAGCGGGAGGGCCTCTTGGGAGCTGTTTTTT.

This clonotype was observed a few times. The rearrangement joins TRBV12-3 or TRBV12-4 to TRBJ2-1, with 13 positions matching TRBD2. The CDR3 contains 15 residues. Trimming removed 7 bases from V and 7 bases from J; junction bases left unmatched: 7. The CDR3 reads CASKPGLAGSNEQFF. CDR3 in DNA: TGTGCCAGCAAACCGGGACTAGCGGGATCAAATGAGCAGTTCTTC.

This clonotype occurred many times. V is TRBV7-8 and J is TRBJ1-2; tentative D call: TRBD1 (5 bases). Germline CDR1 is SGHVS and CDR2 is FQNEAQ. V lost 7 bases, J lost 5 bases, and 14 bases lay in between. The CDR3 consists of 13 residues. CDR3 coding DNA: TGTGCCAGCACAGTGGGGGGGTTATATGGCTACACCTTC. Translated, it gives CASTVGGLYGYTF.

The sample holds a few counts of this clonotype. The chain employs TRBV6-1 and TRBJ2-2; a possible D gene is TRBD2 (6 bases). The CDR3 runs to 13 residues. The germline V gene encodes CDR1 MNHNS and CDR2 SASEGT. The V and J ends lost 7 bases and 6 bases respectively, with 12 bases between them. CDR3 sequence reads: CASKGRLAGELFF. The CDR3 DNA is TGTGCCAGCAAAGGGAGGCTGGCCGGGGAGCTGTTTTTT.

Only a few counts were recorded for this clonotype. The chain recombines TRBV18 with TRBJ1-2, with a possible D match to TRBD1 (6 bases). The germline V gene encodes CDR1 KGHSH and CDR2 LQKENI. This CDR3 spans 13 amino acids. Trimming took off 3 bases at V and 8 bases at J, with 13 bases between the two ends. This chain's CDR3 is CASSPQEGDGYTF. The CDR3 DNA is TGTGCCAGCTCACCCCAGGAGGGGGACGGCTACACCTTC.

The table lists this clonotype with many counts. The genes are TRBV6-2 or TRBV6-3 and TRBJ1-2; possibly TRBD1 for D (5 bases). Germline V gene lookup returns CDR1 MNHEY and CDR2 SVGEGT. The CDR3 sequence is 15 residues long. V lost 6 bases and J 8 bases, leaving 22 bases between the germline ends. The CDR3 loop reads CASSPEAYRSGGYTF. The CDR3 nucleotides are TGTGCCAGCAGCCCCGAGGCGTACAGGTCTGGAGGCTACACCTTC.

This clonotype was observed a few times. V usage is TRBV29-1 and J usage is TRBJ1-1; D possibly corresponds to TRBD1 (5 bases). CDR1 is SQVTM and CDR2 is ANQGSEA in the germline V gene. CDR3 length: 11 amino acids. Between the trimmed V and J ends, which lost 5 bases and 6 bases, there was a span of 10 bases. In DNA form, the CDR3 reads TGCAGCGTTTCCCGCAGGGCTGAAGCTTTCTTT. Translating it yields CSVSRRAEAFF.

The J gene is TRBJ2-3, the V gene TRBV5-1; 10 nucleotides agree with TRBD2. V lost 2 bases, J lost 0 bases, and 3 bases stayed unmatched. CDR1 SGHRS and CDR2 YFSETQ come from the germline V gene. The CDR3 contains 16 residues. The DNA of the CDR3 is TGCGCCAGCAGCTTTAGCGGGAGGATTAGCACAGATACGCAGTATTTT. Its protein is CASSFSGRISTDTQYF.

A few counts support this clonotype. The chain couples TRBV3-1 to TRBJ2-3; D might be TRBD2 (6 bases). Germline CDR1 LGHDT, CDR2 YNNKEL (reference sequence). The CDR3 contains 14 residues. The V gene lost 4 bases and the J gene lost 3 bases, with 11 bases spanning the gap. CDR3 region: CASSRLGGTDTQYF. In DNA, the CDR3 is TGTGCCAGCAGCCGACTAGGAGGGACAGATACGCAGTATTTT.

This clonotype showed up just a few times. The V gene is TRBV20-1, the J gene TRBJ2-1; unclear D gene. Germline V lookup: CDR1 DFQATT, CDR2 SNEGSKA (reference sequence). Trimming pared 1 base from V and 9 bases from J, leaving 16 bases between. The CDR3 is 14 residues long. This CDR3 is CSARVPSGKGEQFF. The CDR3 bases are TGCAGTGCTAGAGTTCCCAGTGGTAAGGGTGAGCAGTTCTTC.

This clonotype turned up a few times. J is TRBJ1-5 and V is TRBV6-1; D remains unclear. Trimming took 4 bases from V and 4 from J, leaving 11 bases between them. The CDR3 runs to 14 residues. Germline CDR1 is MNHNS and CDR2 is SASEGT. CDR3 in amino acids: CASSGVSQNQPQHF. CDR3 in DNA: TGTGCCAGCAGTGGGGTCAGCCAAAATCAGCCCCAGCATTTT.

There are many counts of this clonotype. The J gene is TRBJ2-3, the V gene TRBV12-3 or TRBV12-4; the D gene is possibly TRBD1 (6 bases). The CDR3 length is 14 residues. Trimming took off 3 bases at V and 6 bases at J, with 13 bases between the two ends. In DNA form, the CDR3 reads TGTGCCAGCAGTTTCGGTACAGGGCATGATACGCAGTATTTT. Protein: CASSFGTGHDTQYF.

The CDR3 reads CASSSSRGDYGYTF. For the CDR3, the DNA is TGTGCCAGCAGCTCCTCCAGGGGCGACTATGGCTACACCTTC. The genes are TRBV5-5 and TRBJ1-2, with a possible D match to TRBD1 (6 bases). The CDR3 runs 14 residues. The V end lost 3 bases, the J end lost 3 bases, and 12 bases lay between the germline ends. CDR1 and CDR2 (germline): SGHKS, YYEKEE (reference sequence).

V usage is TRBV29-1 and J usage is TRBJ2-7; D gene unclear. The V gene lost 3 bases and the J gene lost 4 bases, with 7 bases spanning the gap. The CDR3 contains 11 residues. Germline V gene lookup returns CDR1 SQVTM and CDR2 ANQGSEA. CDR3 protein: CSVESAYEQYF. The DNA for the CDR3 is TGCAGCGTTGAGAGTGCGTACGAGCAGTACTTC.

This clonotype was recorded a few times. This chain connects TRBV6-2 or TRBV6-3 to TRBJ1-2; a weak D match, TRBD1 (6 bases). The CDR3 loop spans 13 amino acids. Between the trimmed V and J ends, which lost 5 bases and 4 bases, there was a span of 11 bases. Germline-derived CDR1 and CDR2 are MNHEY and SVGEGT. The CDR3 loop is CASSRQAGYGYTF. CDR3 nucleotide sequence: TGTGCCAGCAGTCGACAGGCGGGCTATGGCTACACCTTC.

This clonotype has only a few counts. The chain couples TRBV7-2 to TRBJ2-7; no clear D gene. Germline V lookup: CDR1 SGHTA, CDR2 FQGNSA. V gave up 3 bases and J gave up 4 bases, with 10 bases separating them. The CDR3 extends over 13 amino acids. The CDR3 nucleotides are TGTGCCAGCAGCTTCCAGGTGCAATACGAGCAGTACTTC. Amino acid sequence: CASSFQVQYEQYF.

V and J are TRBV29-1 and TRBJ2-3, with D possibly being TRBD2 (5 bases). From germline, CDR1 is SQVTM and CDR2 ANQGSEA. Trimming cost V 7 bases and J 1 base, with 12 bases left between them. The CDR3 length is 13 residues. The CDR3 DNA reads as TGCAGCGCAACCGGGATAGGCACAGATACGCAGTATTTT. It specifies CSATGIGTDTQYF.

The chain uses TRBV10-2 and TRBJ1-5; TRBD1 is a possible D gene (5 bases). The germline V and J ends were trimmed by 1 base and 1 base, with 20 bases remaining between them. CDR1 is WSHSY, CDR2 SAAADI, per germline. The CDR3 covers 19 residues. CDR3 in DNA: TGCGCCAGCAGTGAGTTGGGGGAGAGTACGGGAGGCAGCAATCAGCCCCAGCATTTT. It specifies CASSELGESTGGSNQPQHF.

The gene calls are TRBV30 and TRBJ2-1, with 7 bases fitting TRBD2. V was pared by 3 bases and J by 2 bases, with 7 bases of the junction left unmatched. Germline lookup yields CDR1 GTSNPN and CDR2 SVGIG (reference sequence). The CDR3 totals 15 residues. This chain's CDR3 is CAWSGSSGTYNEQFF. CDR3 sequence (DNA): TGTGCCTGGAGCGGATCTAGCGGAACCTACAATGAGCAGTTCTTC.

This clonotype was counted at least ten times. The genes are TRBV20-1 and TRBJ2-5; D call uncertain. V lost 2 bases to trimming and J lost 1 base, with 5 bases between them. Germline-derived CDR1 and CDR2 are DFQATT and SNEGSKA (reference sequence). The CDR3 is made up of 12 amino acids. The CDR3 DNA sequence: TGCAGTGCTAGACTCCTCCAAGAGACCCAGTACTTC. Translating it yields CSARLLQETQYF.

This clonotype has a count of ten or more. The chain has TRBV10-3 and TRBJ1-1; TRBD1 matches at 7 bases. CDR3 length: 14 residues. With V trimmed by 0 bases and J by 5 bases, 3 bases remained unmatched. Germline-derived CDR1 and CDR2 are ENHRY and SYGVKD. The CDR3, as DNA: TGTGCCATCAGTGAGTCGCAGGGGGGGACTGAAGCTTTCTTT. Its protein product is CAISESQGGTEAFF.

This clonotype was counted a few times. CDR3 nucleotide sequence: TGTGCCAGCAGTTCAGCCCCTCGAGGGACAGGGGCTGGCTACACCTTC. It specifies CASSSAPRGTGAGYTF. The chain employs TRBV12-3 or TRBV12-4 and TRBJ1-2, with 10 bases matching TRBD1. V shed 4 bases, J shed 7 bases, and the junction held 12 bases outside the gene matches. The CDR3 contains 16 residues.

This clonotype came up many times. The CDR3 DNA follows: TGCGCCAGCATCCGGGACTCCCGAGGGGAGCAGTTCTTC. Translation: CASIRDSRGEQFF. The genes are TRBV5-1 and TRBJ2-1; D is perhaps TRBD2 (6 bases). Trimming took 6 bases from V and 10 from J, leaving 17 bases between them. CDR1 and CDR2 (germline): SGHRS, YFSETQ. This CDR3 has 13 amino acids. Full variable domain (outside the CDR3, taken from reference TRBV5-1 and TRBJ2-1): KAGVTQTPRYLIKTRGQQVTLSCSPISGHRSVSWYQQTPGQGLQFLFEYFSETQRNKGNFPGRFSGRQFSNSRSEMNVSTLELGDSALYLCASIRDSRGEQFFGPGTRLTVL.

The chain is built from TRBV7-2 and TRBJ2-5, with D perhaps matching TRBD1 (6 bases). V gave up 0 bases and J gave up 4 bases, with 21 bases separating them. CDR1 SGHTA and CDR2 FQGNSA come from the germline V gene. The CDR3 loop spans 18 amino acids. The CDR3 region is CASSLAYLGGAPGETQYF. CDR3 DNA sequence: TGTGCCAGCAGCTTAGCGTATCTTGGGGGCGCCCCCGGAGAGACCCAGTACTTC.

In this sample, this clonotype turned up many times. The V and J genes are TRBV5-1 and TRBJ2-3, with 12 bases aligning to TRBD2. With 4 bases clipped from V and 4 bases from J, the junction kept 4 bases outside the gene matches. CDR3 length: 15 amino acids. CDR1 SGHRS and CDR2 YFSETQ come from the germline V gene. As DNA, the CDR3 is TGCGCCAGCAGCCTGCGACTAGCGGGAGCAGATACGCAGTATTTT. Translating it yields CASSLRLAGADTQYF.

This chain links TRBV7-8 with TRBJ1-2; no clear D gene. Trimming removed 5 bases from V and 3 bases from J, with 13 bases in between. The germline V gene has CDR1 SGHVS and CDR2 FQNEAQ. The CDR3 length is 14 residues. The chain's CDR3 is CASSRTDFDYGYTF. The CDR3 DNA reads TGTGCCAGCAGCCGTACAGATTTCGACTATGGCTACACCTTC.

In its sample, this clonotype was seen a few times. The V and J genes are TRBV3-1 and TRBJ1-5; D unclear. Germline CDR1 reads LGHDT; CDR2 reads YNNKEL (reference sequence). This CDR3 is 13 amino acids long. V lost 3 bases and J lost 4, with 7 bases in between. The CDR3: CASSQGKNQPQHF. The CDR3 DNA follows: TGTGCCAGCAGCCAGGGGAAGAATCAGCCCCAGCATTTT.

V usage is TRBV6-1 and J usage is TRBJ1-4; D gene uncertain. The CDR3 has 13 amino acids. The germline V gene has CDR1 MNHNS and CDR2 SASEGT. Trimming took 9 bases from V and 0 from J, leaving 8 bases between them. The CDR3 region is CASEDPTNEKLFF. The CDR3 nucleotides read TGTGCCAGTGAGGATCCAACTAATGAAAAACTGTTTTTT.

This clonotype was found a few times. The rearrangement joins TRBV6-5 to TRBJ2-7; perhaps TRBD1 as D (5 bases). The CDR3 loop spans 16 amino acids. Trimming cost V 2 bases and J 3 bases, with 17 bases left between them. Germline-derived CDR1 and CDR2 are MNHEY and SVGAGI. In nucleotides, the CDR3 is TGTGCCAGCAGTTACGAACTTCTCAGGGTTGGCTACGAGCAGTACTTC. Its translation is CASSYELLRVGYEQYF.